These 13 T cell receptor beta chains were all obtained from the same sample, sequenced in a study of early T cells in non-severe SARS-CoV-2 infection. TCRdb re-called the 5' RACE reads through MiXCR, storing one row per CDR3 protein. This table holds fewer than 90,000 distinct CDR3 sequences, 13% to 15% found once. Source material: whole blood. These receptors were collected from an adult who was a healthcare worker with PCR-confirmed SARS-CoV-2 infection or an uninfected control (not recorded which).

This clonotype was seen ten or more times. The chain employs TRBV12-3 or TRBV12-4 and TRBJ2-5; D perhaps matches TRBD2 (5 bases). V was shortened by 1 base and J by 1 base, with 10 bases between the two germline ends. The CDR3 is made up of 15 amino acids. The CDR3 sequence is CASSLGLAPQETQYF. The CDR3, as DNA: TGTGCCAGCAGTTTAGGCCTAGCTCCCCAAGAGACCCAGTACTTC.

This chain connects TRBV7-8 to TRBJ1-6, with 7 bases fitting TRBD1. Germline V gene data show CDR1 as SGHVS and CDR2 as FQNEAQ. The CDR3 spans 14 residues. The ends lost 1 base at V and 11 bases at J; junction bases unmatched: 5. CDR3 in amino acids: CASSLEQGIPPLHF. CDR3 nucleotides: TGTGCCAGCAGCTTAGAACAGGGGATCCCACCCCTCCACTTT.

J is TRBJ2-3 and V is TRBV20-1, with D tentatively TRBD1 (6 bases). CDR1 is DFQATT, CDR2 SNEGSKA, per germline (reference sequence). This CDR3 comprises 12 residues. The V end lost 8 bases, the J end lost 2 bases, and 11 bases lay between the germline ends. The CDR3 loop is CSPRTDTDTQYF. The CDR3 DNA reads TGCAGTCCAAGGACAGACACAGATACGCAGTATTTT.

This clonotype has more than one count but fewer than ten. This chain joins TRBV6-5 and TRBJ1-4; TRBD1 agrees at 8 bases. Germline values: CDR1 MNHEY, CDR2 SVGAGI. The CDR3 runs 16 residues. V trimming: 4 bases; J trimming: 8 bases; junction bases outside the gene matches: 12. Here the CDR3 reads CASSSDRVFGAEKLFF. DNA for the CDR3: TGTGCCAGCAGTTCGGACAGGGTCTTTGGAGCAGAAAAACTGTTTTTT.

The CDR3 protein is CASSLDGSGGVTDTQYF. In nucleotides, the CDR3 is TGTGCCAGCAGCTTAGACGGTAGCGGGGGGGTCACAGATACGCAGTATTTT. This sequence joins TRBV7-2 and TRBJ2-3; 11 positions match TRBD2. The J segment lost 2 bases and the V segment lost 1 base, leaving 5 bases of the junction unmatched. Germline V gene sequence: CDR1 SGHTA, CDR2 FQGNSA. This CDR3 is 17 amino acids long.

The chain uses TRBV4-2 and TRBJ2-3, with D perhaps matching TRBD2 (7 bases). Germline CDR1 and CDR2: LGHNA and YNFKEQ. V was trimmed by 0 bases and J by 4 bases, leaving 14 bases between them. The CDR3 runs 16 residues. For the CDR3, the DNA is TGTGCCAGCAGCCAAGAAGGGGGGGGCAGGTCAGATACGCAGTATTTT. It yields the protein CASSQEGGGRSDTQYF.

The J gene is TRBJ1-1, the V gene TRBV24-1; maybe TRBD1 (5 bases). CDR1 KGHDR and CDR2 SFDVKD come from the germline V gene. The CDR3 sequence is 13 residues long. Trimming left V 9 bases short and J 4 bases short, with 14 bases between. The DNA for the CDR3 is TGTGCCACCCGGGACGCGGGGAGCACTGAAGCTTTCTTT. As protein: CATRDAGSTEAFF.

This clonotype was observed at least ten times. The V call is TRBV27, the J call TRBJ1-2; D not resolved. This CDR3 spans 13 amino acids. Germline-derived CDR1 and CDR2 are MNHEY and SMNVEV (reference sequence). The V end lost 3 bases, the J end lost 8 bases, and 13 bases lay between the germline ends. CDR3 DNA sequence: TGTGCCAGCAGTTTCGGAGGGAGGTGGGGCTACACCTTC. It is translated as CASSFGGRWGYTF.

A remark on this clonotype: One junction end does not reproduce the germline sequence, and a read error may be involved. The chain employs TRBV19 and TRBJ2-3, with D perhaps TRBD2 (5 bases). Germline V gene sequence: CDR1 LNHDA, CDR2 SQIVND (reference sequence). CDR3 length: 13 amino acids. The CDR3: CASSIRSGSLKRF. CDR3 coding DNA: TGTGCCAGTAGTATACGGTCAGGTTCCCTGAAGCGGTTT.

This clonotype was observed a handful of times. The chain is built from TRBV29-1 and TRBJ1-2, with 9 nucleotides matching TRBD1. Unmatched junction bases numbered 12, after V lost 5 bases and J lost 11 bases. CDR3 size: 13 residues. CDR1 SQVTM and CDR2 ANQGSEA come from the germline V gene. The CDR3 DNA is TGCAGCGTTACTGCCGGGACAGGGACTCTTTACACCTTC. Translation: CSVTAGTGTLYTF.

The table lists this clonotype with a few counts. The V gene is TRBV4-3, the J gene TRBJ2-3; D may correspond to TRBD1 or TRBD2 (6 bases each). V was shortened by 4 bases and J by 5 bases, with 16 bases between the two germline ends. CDR1 is LGHNA, CDR2 YSLEER, per germline. CDR3 length: 15 amino acids. In nucleotides, the CDR3 is TGCGCCAGCAGCCCTGACCGGGGGCGTGTAGATACGCAGTATTTT. Translated, it gives CASSPDRGRVDTQYF.

The gene calls are TRBV27 and TRBJ2-2; no clear D. There are 13 residues in the CDR3. The germline V and J ends were trimmed by 5 bases and 6 bases, with 10 bases remaining between them. The germline V gene has CDR1 MNHEY and CDR2 SMNVEV (reference sequence). The chain's CDR3 is CASSPLLSGELFF. The CDR3 DNA reads TGTGCCAGCAGTCCCCTCCTGTCCGGGGAGCTGTTTTTT.

V and J are TRBV4-3 and TRBJ1-1; no clear D. V was shortened by 5 bases and J by 6 bases, with 13 bases between the two germline ends. CDR3 length equals 13 residues. Germline V gene sequence: CDR1 LGHNA, CDR2 YSLEER. The CDR3 nucleotides read TGCGCCAGCAGCGTACAGCGAAACGCTGAAGCTTTCTTT. Protein: CASSVQRNAEAFF.